The rows below give T cell receptor beta chains drawn from one sample of a study of beta chain features in type 1 diabetes. Clones were read by immunoSEQ multiplex PCR, and TCRdb kept only the in-frame ones, dropping some. This table holds hundreds of thousands of clones, roughly 17% found once. Sequenced material: naive CD4+ T cells from blood. These TCRs come from a woman aged 18-35 years in good health. Each CDR3 is given with its conserved first and last residue.

V	J	CDR3
TRBV19	TRBJ2-5	CASSPPLQMETQYF
TRBV29-1	TRBJ2-5	CSTMQGQETQYF
TRBV28	TRBJ2-7	CASSHATSGRTYEQYF
TRBV9	TRBJ2-5	CASSADPRETQYF
TRBV28	TRBJ1-2	CASSLRTGNYGYTF
TRBV7-2	TRBJ2-3	CASSLFVDTQYF
TRBV19	TRBJ2-7	CASSLVGTSSYEQYF
TRBV5-6	TRBJ2-1	CASSRGPGDEQFF
TRBV5-4	TRBJ2-7	CASGIGAYEQYF
TRBV7-9	TRBJ2-1	CASSPQGDRANEQFF
TRBV4-2	TRBJ2-3	CASSQEKRTYSTDTQYF
TRBV7-9	TRBJ2-5	CASSLGSLAGGKVETQYF
TRBV4-2	TRBJ1-2	CASSQGGILGYTF
TRBV7-9	TRBJ1-1	CASSARGGVRRNTEAFF
TRBV2	TRBJ2-3	CASSERERDTQYF
TRBV19	TRBJ2-1	CASSPFSADYNEQFF
TRBV7-3	TRBJ1-1	CASSLDRNTEAFF
TRBV6-5	TRBJ2-3	CASSFPGDTQYF
TRBV2	TRBJ2-7	CASSQTRGLLDEQYF
TRBV25-1	TRBJ2-3	CASTQAGVGADTQYF
TRBV10-3	TRBJ2-2	CAIVGGGTGELFF
TRBV7-3	TRBJ1-1	CASSLGTNTEAFF
TRBV10-1	TRBJ2-3	CASSESRFSGDGLTDTQYF
TRBV7-2	TRBJ1-5	CASSQSRTGGGYSNQPQHF
TRBV7-9	TRBJ2-3	CASSLELAVFTDTQYF
TRBV7-9	TRBJ2-3	CASSLTSGSKGDTQYF
TRBV27	TRBJ2-3	CASSLGVTSTDTQYF
TRBV6-1	TRBJ2-1	CASSEFPGPYNEQFF
TRBV7-3	TRBJ2-2	CASSLIRNTGELFF
TRBV18	TRBJ2-7	CASSRAESSGRAKYF
TRBV4-2	TRBJ2-7	CASSQSGTEYEQYF
TRBV27	TRBJ2-2	CASSLWGRGNTGELFF
TRBV7-2	TRBJ2-5	CASSRWIISETQYF
TRBV18	TRBJ2-5	CASSLGNQETQYF
TRBV6-5	TRBJ2-4	CASSYSRDLAKNIQYF
TRBV6-5	TRBJ2-7	CASSYSGASPYEQYF
TRBV28	TRBJ2-6	CASSYSQGALGANVLTF
TRBV2	TRBJ2-2	CASTVTGGTGELFF
TRBV7-2	TRBJ2-5	CASSLVAGVSETQYF
TRBV2	TRBJ2-5	CASGGQSQETQYF
TRBV15	TRBJ2-6	CATSRGQPGLYSGANVLTF
TRBV7-9	TRBJ2-5	CASSPVRGPSQYF